Following are 30 T cell receptor beta chains from one sample sequenced in a study of human T cells and chemical hapten exposure. A single record per CDR3 protein comes from TCRdb applying MiXCR to the RACE reads. Of roughly 54,000 distinct CDR3 sequences in the sample, 9.9% were seen once. Indicated time point: patch test 2, 6 weeks after DPC sensitization. As to treatment: therapeutic diphenylcyclopropenone sensitization with weekly scalp DPC. The sequenced sample was whole blood, obtained in connection with sensitization to the hapten diphenylcyclopropenone (DPC). Receptors were obtained from a woman aged 50 to 60 with alopecia areata. Some clones in this sample may be carry-over from other donors' samples.

This clonotype appeared many times. V usage is TRBV6-2 or TRBV6-3 and J usage is TRBJ2-1; 9 positions match TRBD1. This CDR3 is built from 13 residues. Trimming at V came to 6 bases and at J to 7 bases, leaving 4 bases not matched to a gene. Germline CDR1 and CDR2: MNHEY and SVGEGT. CDR3 region: CASSTGTGNEQFF. Here the CDR3 DNA reads TGTGCCAGCAGCACCGGGACAGGGAATGAGCAGTTCTTC.

The V call is TRBV9, the J call TRBJ2-3; D is ambiguous. Trimming took off 4 bases at V and 5 bases at J, with 20 bases between the two ends. CDR1 is SGDLS and CDR2 is YYNGEE in the germline V gene. The CDR3 loop spans 16 amino acids. CDR3 residues: CASSPPPPVGGDTQYF. Written as DNA, the CDR3 is TGTGCCAGCAGCCCGCCGCCCCCGGTGGGTGGAGATACGCAGTATTTT. The variable domain in full, completed from reference TRBV9 and TRBJ2-3, reads DSGVTQTPKHLITATGQRVTLRCSPRSGDLSVYWYQQSLDQGLQFLIQYYNGEERAKGNILERFSAQQFPDLHSELNLSSLELGDSALYFCASSPPPPVGGDTQYFGPGTRLTVL.

This clonotype was seen more than once but under ten times. J is TRBJ1-5 and V is TRBV28; no reliable D call. The length of the CDR3 is 13 residues. Trimming removed 7 bases at V and 16 bases at J, with 23 bases between. CDR1 and CDR2 from the germline V gene are MDHEN and SYDVKM. The CDR3 loop is CASTLNTRVQQHF. In DNA, the CDR3 is TGTGCCAGCACCCTAAACACACGTGTGCAACAACATTTT. The whole variable domain, remainder taken from reference TRBV28 and TRBJ1-5, is DVKVTQSSRYLVKRTGEKVFLECVQDMDHENMFWYRQDPGLGLRLIYFSYDVKMKEKGDIPEGYSVSREKKERFSLILESASTNQTSMYLCASTLNTRVQQHFGDGTRLSIL.

This clonotype showed up many times. This chain connects TRBV5-6 to TRBJ2-1, with 9 positions matching TRBD2. This CDR3 contains 15 residues. Unmatched junction bases numbered 4, after V lost 0 bases and J lost 6 bases. Germline V CDR1 and CDR2: SGHDT, YYEEEE. The CDR3 DNA is TGTGCCAGCAGCTTGGAGGGTAGCGGGAGCAATGAGCAGTTCTTC. It codes for CASSLEGSGSNEQFF.

The V call is TRBV11-2, the J call TRBJ2-1; D perhaps matches TRBD2 (6 bases). Germline V gene lookup returns CDR1 SGHAT and CDR2 FQNNGV. There are 12 residues in the CDR3. Trimming pared 5 bases from V and 8 bases from J, leaving 10 bases between. As DNA, the CDR3 is TGTGCCAGCAGCCCCCGGGGGTATGAGCAGTTCTTC. Residues: CASSPRGYEQFF.

This clonotype appeared many times. The rearrangement uses TRBV28 and TRBJ2-7, with D maybe TRBD1 (5 bases). Per germline, CDR1 MDHEN and CDR2 SYDVKM. The CDR3 spans 15 residues. Trimming removed 5 bases from V and 4 bases from J, with 18 bases in between. CDR3 sequence (DNA): TGTGCCAGCAGTCCCAATGGGGCCCTAATGTACGAGCAGTACTTC. It is translated as CASSPNGALMYEQYF.

Ten or more counts support this clonotype. The genes are TRBV7-2 and TRBJ2-2, with 8 nucleotides matching TRBD2. V gave up 4 bases and J gave up 5 bases; unmatched junction bases: 9. This CDR3 is 16 amino acids long. Germline lookup yields CDR1 SGHTA and CDR2 FQGNSA. CDR3 loop: CASSWGSGSNTGELFF. The CDR3 DNA is TGTGCCAGCAGCTGGGGGAGCGGGAGTAATACCGGGGAGCTGTTTTTT.

This clonotype was recorded many times. V and J are TRBV20-1 and TRBJ1-2; D remains unclear. This CDR3 is built from 14 residues. Germline lookup yields CDR1 DFQATT and CDR2 SNEGSKA (reference sequence). V lost 1 base and J 4 bases, leaving 13 bases between the germline ends. The DNA for the CDR3 is TGCAGTGCTAGAGGGGCGCAAACCCCCTATGGCTACACCTTC. It is translated as CSARGAQTPYGYTF.

The chain couples TRBV20-1 to TRBJ2-7; perhaps TRBD1 as D (5 bases). The CDR3 is 11 amino acids. Looked up from germline, CDR1 is DFQATT and CDR2 is SNEGSKA (reference sequence). Trimming cost V 2 bases and J 5 bases, with 7 bases left between them. The CDR3 DNA follows: TGCAGTGCTAGACAGGGTGACGAGCAGTACTTC. This encodes CSARQGDEQYF.

This clonotype was found many times. V gene TRBV20-1 combines with J gene TRBJ1-4, with TRBD1 matching 9 bases. In germline, CDR1 is DFQATT, CDR2 SNEGSKA (reference sequence). J lost 8 bases, V lost 5 bases, and 9 bases had no gene match. CDR3 size: 14 residues. As DNA, the CDR3 is TGCAGTGCTGAACCCGGGACAGGGCACGAAAAACTGTTTTTT. Translating it yields CSAEPGTGHEKLFF.

V gene TRBV15 combines with J gene TRBJ2-7, with D possibly being TRBD1 (5 bases). CDR3 length: 12 residues. Germline-derived CDR1 and CDR2 are LNHNV and YYDKDF (reference sequence). V was trimmed by 3 bases and J by 7 bases, leaving 10 bases between them. This CDR3 reads CATSRLGEEQYF. The CDR3 DNA sequence: TGTGCCACCAGCAGGCTAGGGGAAGAGCAGTACTTC.

This rearrangement joins TRBV6-5 to TRBJ1-1; D call uncertain. The germline CDR1 and CDR2 sequences are MNHEY and SVGAGI. The CDR3 totals 13 residues. V lost 7 bases to trimming and J lost 10 bases, with 19 bases between them. The CDR3 bases are TGTGCCAGCATACCGCCCGGGTCGCGGCGAGCTTTCTTT. Translated, it gives CASIPPGSRRAFF.

The V gene is TRBV2, the J gene TRBJ1-1; D unresolved. Germline V gives CDR1 SNHLY, CDR2 FYNNEI. This CDR3 region has 13 residues. Between the trimmed V and J ends, which lost 7 bases and 0 bases, there was a span of 9 bases. CDR3 sequence (DNA): TGTGCCAGCACCAACAGAATGAACACTGAAGCTTTCTTT. Protein product: CASTNRMNTEAFF.

This chain joins TRBV12-3 or TRBV12-4 and TRBJ2-2, with 10 bases lining up with TRBD2. The V segment lost 0 bases and the J segment 5 bases; nucleotides outside the gene matches: 3. The CDR3 extends over 16 amino acids. This CDR3 reads CASSLAQLAGTGELFF. As DNA, the CDR3 is TGTGCCAGCAGTTTAGCCCAACTAGCGGGGACCGGGGAGCTGTTTTTT.

On this clonotype itself: A much larger clone lies one base from this, so it may be a read error. The V and J genes are TRBV20-1 and TRBJ2-1, with unresolved D. This CDR3 comprises 14 residues. The germline V gene has CDR1 DFQATT and CDR2 SNEGSKA (reference sequence). The CDR3 DNA sequence: TGCAGTGCTAAAGGGTCCGTCTCCTGCAATGAGCAGTTCTTC. It translates to CSAKGSVSCNEQFF.

This clonotype showed up many times. The rearrangement uses TRBV20-1 and TRBJ2-7, with D unresolved. The V gene's germline CDR1 is DFQATT and CDR2 SNEGSKA (reference sequence). V lost 1 base and J lost 0, with 10 bases in between. This CDR3 has 14 amino acids. CDR3 sequence: CSARAAPSSYEQYF. CDR3 coding DNA: TGCAGTGCTAGAGCAGCCCCTAGCTCCTACGAGCAGTACTTC.

This clonotype was observed many times. The genes are TRBV4-3 and TRBJ1-1; 8 positions match TRBD1. V lost 0 bases, J lost 3 bases, and 6 bases stayed unmatched. Germline V gives CDR1 LGHNA, CDR2 YSLEER. The CDR3 sequence is 16 residues long. CDR3 sequence: CASSQDHAGGYTEAFF. The CDR3 region has the DNA TGCGCCAGCAGCCAAGATCACGCAGGGGGCTACACTGAAGCTTTCTTT.

The chain recombines TRBV20-1 with TRBJ2-7; 10 bases are shared with TRBD2. The CDR3 has 15 residues. CDR1 DFQATT and CDR2 SNEGSKA come from the germline V gene (reference sequence). The junction had 10 bases not matched to a gene; V was cut back by 6 bases and J by 2 bases. The DNA of the CDR3 is TGCAGTGCGCCCCTACCCGGGACTAGCGCCTACGAGCAGTACTTC. Translation: CSAPLPGTSAYEQYF.

This clonotype came up many times. CDR3 coding DNA: TGTGCCAGCTCAGAGAATAGCGGGAGGGCCAGCACAGATACGCAGTATTTT. It is translated as CASSENSGRASTDTQYF. The chain carries TRBV18 and TRBJ2-3, with 11 nucleotides matching TRBD2. The trim removed 5 bases at V and 0 bases at J, leaving 7 bases unmatched. Germline assignment: CDR1 KGHSH and CDR2 LQKENI. The CDR3 length is 17 residues. Full variable domain (rest looked up from reference TRBV18 and TRBJ2-3): NAGVMQNPRHLVRRRGQEARLRCSPMKGHSHVYWYRQLPEEGLKFMVYLQKENIIDESGMPKERFSAEFPKEGPSILRIQQVVRGDSAAYFCASSENSGRASTDTQYFGPGTRLTVL.

This clonotype was seen a handful of times. This sequence joins TRBV29-1 and TRBJ2-5; no clear D gene. The CDR3 is made up of 11 amino acids. V lost 6 bases and J 0 bases, leaving 5 bases between the germline ends. Looked up from germline, CDR1 is SQVTM and CDR2 is ANQGSEA. In nucleotides, the CDR3 is TGCAGCGTCGCGTACCAAGAGACCCAGTACTTC. Encoded protein: CSVAYQETQYF.

The V call is TRBV7-6, the J call TRBJ2-2; D uncertain. CDR3 length: 13 residues. CDR1 and CDR2 from the germline V gene are SGHVS and FNYEAQ. V lost 2 bases to trimming and J lost 8 bases, with 9 bases between them. CDR3 DNA sequence: TGTGCCAGCAGCTTATCGTTGGCGGGGGAGCTGTTTTTT. Translated, it gives CASSLSLAGELFF.

This clonotype has a count of ten or more. This sequence joins TRBV5-7 and TRBJ1-5; TRBD1 might be the D (5 bases). TRBV5-7 is an ORF for which the function is uncertain. The CDR3 has 15 amino acids. V was pared by 3 bases and J by 1 base, with 11 bases between. The CDR3 sequence: CASSWDPESNQPQHF. The CDR3 coding sequence is TGTGCCAGCAGCTGGGACCCCGAGAGCAATCAGCCCCAGCATTTT.

V and J are TRBV5-5 and TRBJ2-1; TRBD2 matches at 7 bases. Germline V lookup: CDR1 SGHKS, CDR2 YYEKEE (reference sequence). V trimming: 0 bases; J trimming: 7 bases; junction bases outside the gene matches: 10. CDR3 size: 16 residues. DNA of the CDR3: TGTGCCAGCAGCTTGGGGGACTACTCCACTCGGAATGAGCAGTTCTTC. Translated: CASSLGDYSTRNEQFF.

This clonotype was recorded many times. The J gene is TRBJ1-1, the V gene TRBV18, with D tentatively TRBD1 (5 bases). V was shortened by 5 bases and J by 4 bases, with 11 bases between the two germline ends. Germline V gene data show CDR1 as KGHSH and CDR2 as LQKENI. The length of the CDR3 is 13 residues. Here the CDR3 reads CASSAWGFTEAFF. The DNA for the CDR3 is TGTGCCAGCTCAGCGTGGGGGTTCACTGAAGCTTTCTTT.

This chain links TRBV6-1 with TRBJ1-1; perhaps TRBD1 as D (5 bases). The CDR3 is 15 residues long. Germline-derived CDR1 and CDR2 are MNHNS and SASEGT. With 7 bases removed from V and 11 bases from J, the gap between germline ends came to 26 bases. The CDR3 reads CASTAPRARLGEAFF. CDR3 in DNA: TGTGCCAGCACCGCCCCGAGGGCCCGATTAGGGGAGGCTTTCTTT.

The chain employs TRBV3-1 and TRBJ1-1; D unclear. Germline V CDR1 and CDR2: LGHDT, YNNKEL (reference sequence). This CDR3 has 11 amino acids. Trimming took off 5 bases at V and 8 bases at J, with 9 bases between the two ends. The CDR3 DNA follows: TGTGCCAGCAGCGGCCGGGCCGAAGCTTTCTTT. Amino acids: CASSGRAEAFF.

The genes are TRBV6-5 and TRBJ2-7, with a tentative D call TRBD2 (5 bases). The CDR3 contains 14 residues. Trimming shortened V by 2 bases and J by 4 bases, and 12 bases separated the two germline ends. Germline loops: CDR1 MNHEY, CDR2 SVGAGI. CDR3 amino acids: CASSYGGSRYEQYF. The CDR3 nucleotides read TGTGCCAGCAGTTACGGTGGGAGTAGATACGAGCAGTACTTC.

This clonotype was picked up a small number of times. At one end, the junction sequence differs from germline, possibly due to a read error. The V gene is TRBV7-2, the J gene TRBJ2-2; TRBD2 matches 10 bases. This CDR3 spans 15 amino acids. Germline lookup yields CDR1 SGHTA and CDR2 FQGNSA. CDR3 sequence: CASSLAGAGTGELFF. CDR3 coding DNA: TGTGCCAGCAGCCTAGCGGGAGCGGGCACCGGGGAGCTGTTTTTT.

V gene TRBV7-9 combines with J gene TRBJ2-1; 7 nucleotides agree with TRBD2. In germline, CDR1 is SEHNR, CDR2 FQNEAQ (reference sequence). V trimming: 3 bases; J trimming: 7 bases; junction bases outside the gene matches: 6. CDR3 length equals 14 residues. The CDR3 here is CASSLLRGRNEQFF. DNA for the CDR3: TGTGCCAGCAGCTTGTTGCGGGGGAGGAATGAGCAGTTCTTC.

This sequence joins TRBV7-8 and TRBJ2-5, with 9 bases aligning to TRBD1. The CDR3 spans 15 residues. CDR1 SGHVS and CDR2 FQNEAQ come from the germline V gene. J gave up 6 bases and V 5 bases, and 10 bases lay outside the gene matches. The CDR3 DNA is TGTGCCAGCAGCCAGGACAGGGGTCCCCTTAAGACCCAGTACTTC. This translates into CASSQDRGPLKTQYF.